This TCR beta chain emerged from a study of shared T cell receptors in the human thymus (dated by TCRdb to the early 2020s). A note on the overall study: The study examined how the human thymus generates shared, self-reactive T-cell receptor alpha chains.

For this clone: Its antigen is still unknown. Base-call qualities are not available, and no considerably larger clone is one nucleotide away.

Sequences PRHDT (CDR1) and FYEKMQ (CDR2) are obtained from the germline V gene (reference sequence). From its cysteine to its phenylalanine, the CDR3 spans 23 amino acids. Only the CDR3 DNA is retained, 69 bases long and in frame from the first base. The germline ends are 36 bases apart after V is trimmed by 6 bases and J by 3 bases. The library was produced with the immunoSEQ multiplex PCR assay. This immuneACCESS table, as held by TCRdb, lists in-frame sequences with V and J called but not all clones. Of the missing ones, under half trace to an unresolved V gene in checked studies; the others have no known cause. The sample contains hundreds of thousands of clones, around 87% of them found a single time. Clones ranked in the top ten supply roughly 0.0089% of the sample. These data were also filed under a second study, of human thymus T cells. The second investigation adds: Donors were immunologically healthy infants undergoing open corrective cardiac surgery for congenital heart defects in Finland. Thymus tissue was obtained as surgical resects removed during corrective cardiac surgery. Both the thymic and the peripheral blood repertoires appeared to show biased V and J gene segment usage. According to the related research, thymic TCR repertoires were highly overlapping among unrelated individuals. TCR alpha and beta repertoires from roughly 8 infant thymus samples and a few related peripheral blood samples were characterized in the study. The cohort included six male and a couple of female infants, with donor ages spanning 7 to 244 days. Thymocytes were mechanically released from the tissue and were stored as pellets of 10-30 million cells at -70 degrees C. A QIAsymphony instrument was used to extract genomic DNA from the frozen cell pellets. Using the immunoSEQ multiplex PCR assay, the TCRB and TCRAD loci were amplified from a standardized quantity of quality-controlled genomic DNA. The V(D)J region was spanned by amplicons of a length sufficient to cover the CDR3 and to identify V and J genes. The amplicons were sequenced on an Illumina platform via the commercial immunoSEQ service. Primer bias and sequencing errors were corrected as previously described, and TCRAD and TCRB definitions were based on the IMGT database. Repertoires were analysed with immunoSEQ Analyzer 3.0 and VDJTools, covering basic statistics, V/J segment usage, diversity estimates, rarefaction and pairwise overlap. Chao1, ChaoE, Efron-Thisted, Shannon and inverse Simpson indices were used to estimate diversity, which was also estimated on datasets down-sampled to the smallest sample. Repertoire overlap was determined by strict matching of CDR3 nucleotide sequence, V gene and J gene, and Jaccard-based multidimensional scaling clustering was applied. Thymus samples yielded on average around 850,000 unique TCRB clonotypes, compared with 70,000 to 85,000 from blood samples.

This sequence originates from a boy under two years old with a congenital heart defect. Donor details come from another sample of the same person, matched by shared clones. The chain is encoded by TRBV13 joined to TRBJ1-6; a tentative D call is TRBD1 (6 bases match). Sequenced: thymocytes. In nucleotides, the sequence is TGTGCCAGCAGTCGTCTACCCCGAGGACTCCTCGACCCAGGGGCTGACTATAATTCACCCCTCCACTTT. Translated, this gives CASSRLPRGLLDPGADYNSPLHF.